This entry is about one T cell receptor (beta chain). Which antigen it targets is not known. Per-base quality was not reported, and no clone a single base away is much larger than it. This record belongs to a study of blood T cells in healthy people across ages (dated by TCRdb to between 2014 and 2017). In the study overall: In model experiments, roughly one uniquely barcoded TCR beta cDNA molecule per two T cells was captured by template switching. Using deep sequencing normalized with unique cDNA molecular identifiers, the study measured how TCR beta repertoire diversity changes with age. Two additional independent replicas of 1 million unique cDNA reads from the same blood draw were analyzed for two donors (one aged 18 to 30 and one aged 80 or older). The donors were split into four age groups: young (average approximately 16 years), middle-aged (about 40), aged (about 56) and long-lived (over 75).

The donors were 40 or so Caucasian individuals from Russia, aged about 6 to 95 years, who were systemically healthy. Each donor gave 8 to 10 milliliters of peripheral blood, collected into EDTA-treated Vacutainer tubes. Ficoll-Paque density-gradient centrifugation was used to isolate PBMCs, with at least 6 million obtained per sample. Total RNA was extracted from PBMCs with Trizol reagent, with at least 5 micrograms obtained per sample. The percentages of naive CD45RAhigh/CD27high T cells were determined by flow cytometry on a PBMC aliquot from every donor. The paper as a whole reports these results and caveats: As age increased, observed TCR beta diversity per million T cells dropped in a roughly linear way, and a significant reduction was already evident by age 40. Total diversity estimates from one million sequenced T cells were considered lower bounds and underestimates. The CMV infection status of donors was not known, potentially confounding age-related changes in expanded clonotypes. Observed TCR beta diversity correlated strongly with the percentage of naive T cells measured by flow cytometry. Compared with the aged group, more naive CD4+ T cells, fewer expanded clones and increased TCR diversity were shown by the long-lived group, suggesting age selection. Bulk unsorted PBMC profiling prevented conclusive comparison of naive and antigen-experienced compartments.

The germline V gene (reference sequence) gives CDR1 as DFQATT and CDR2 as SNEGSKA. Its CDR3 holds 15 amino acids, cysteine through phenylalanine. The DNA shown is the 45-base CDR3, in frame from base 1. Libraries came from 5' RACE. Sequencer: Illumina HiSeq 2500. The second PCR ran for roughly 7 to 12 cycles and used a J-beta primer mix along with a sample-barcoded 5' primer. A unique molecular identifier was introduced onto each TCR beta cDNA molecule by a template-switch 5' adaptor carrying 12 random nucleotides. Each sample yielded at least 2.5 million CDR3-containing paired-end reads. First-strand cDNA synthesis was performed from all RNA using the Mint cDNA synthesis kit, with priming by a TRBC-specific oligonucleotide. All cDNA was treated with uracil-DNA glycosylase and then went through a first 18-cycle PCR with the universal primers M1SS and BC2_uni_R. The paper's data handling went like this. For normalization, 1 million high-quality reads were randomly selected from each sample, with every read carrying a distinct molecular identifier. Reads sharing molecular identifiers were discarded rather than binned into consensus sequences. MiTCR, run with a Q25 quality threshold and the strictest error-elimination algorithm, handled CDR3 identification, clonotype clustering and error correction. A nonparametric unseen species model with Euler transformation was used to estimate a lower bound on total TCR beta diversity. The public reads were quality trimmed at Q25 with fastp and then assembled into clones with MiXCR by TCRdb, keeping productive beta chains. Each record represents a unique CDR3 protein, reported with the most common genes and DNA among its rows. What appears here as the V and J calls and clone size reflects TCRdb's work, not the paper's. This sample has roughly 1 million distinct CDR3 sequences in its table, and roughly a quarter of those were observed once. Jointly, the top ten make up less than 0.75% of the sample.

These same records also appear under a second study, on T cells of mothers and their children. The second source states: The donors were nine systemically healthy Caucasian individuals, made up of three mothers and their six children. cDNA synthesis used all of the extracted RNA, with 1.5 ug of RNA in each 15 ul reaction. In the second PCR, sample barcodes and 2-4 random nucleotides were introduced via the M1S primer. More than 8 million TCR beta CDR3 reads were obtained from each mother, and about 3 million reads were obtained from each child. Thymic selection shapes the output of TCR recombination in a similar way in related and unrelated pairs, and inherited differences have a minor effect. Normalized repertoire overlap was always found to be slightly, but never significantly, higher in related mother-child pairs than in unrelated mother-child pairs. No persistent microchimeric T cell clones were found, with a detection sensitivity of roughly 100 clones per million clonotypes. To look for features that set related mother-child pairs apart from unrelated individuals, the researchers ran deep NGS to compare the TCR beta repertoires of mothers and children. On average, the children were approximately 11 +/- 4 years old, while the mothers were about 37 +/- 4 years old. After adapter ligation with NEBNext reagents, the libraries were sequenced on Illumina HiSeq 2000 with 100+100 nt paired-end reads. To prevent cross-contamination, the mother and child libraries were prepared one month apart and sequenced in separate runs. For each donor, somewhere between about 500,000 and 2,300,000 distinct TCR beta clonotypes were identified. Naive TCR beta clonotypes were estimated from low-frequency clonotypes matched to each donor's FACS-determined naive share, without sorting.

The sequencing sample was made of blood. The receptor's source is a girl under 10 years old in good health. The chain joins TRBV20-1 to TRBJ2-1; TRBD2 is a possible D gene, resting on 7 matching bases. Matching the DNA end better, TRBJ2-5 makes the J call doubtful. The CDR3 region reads CSAPWGGGAVETQYF. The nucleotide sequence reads TGCAGTGCCCCTTGGGGGGGCGGGGCGGTGGAGACCCAGTACTTC.